These 17 T cell receptor beta chains share one sample of origin, sequenced in a study of cytomegalovirus exposure and HLA in healthy donors. The PCR made use of 60 Vbeta and 13 Jbeta primers. The assay was immunoSEQ multiplex PCR, and TCRdb's table has in-frame clones only and misses some. The sample has roughly 140,000 clones, around 80% seen once. Sequenced input: PBMCs. The receptors originated from a young man in good health and CMV-seronegative.

The chain combines TRBV10-3 with TRBJ2-1, with D uncertain. Germline CDR1 ENHRY, CDR2 SYGVKD. The CDR3 contains 12 residues. V was cut by 6 bases and J by 6 bases, with 9 bases left in between. The DNA for the CDR3 is TGTGCCATCAGCGAACACCGCAATGAGCAGTTCTTC. This sequence encodes CAISEHRNEQFF.

The CDR3 protein is CASSRGTGLDTGELFF. CDR3 coding DNA: TGTGCCAGCAGCCGAGGGACAGGGCTAGACACCGGGGAGCTGTTTTTT. The chain joins TRBV5-8 to TRBJ2-2, with 9 bases lining up with TRBD1. The CDR3 is 16 residues long. Germline values: CDR1 SGHTS, CDR2 YDEGEE. V lost 4 bases and J lost 3; bases outside the gene matches: 7.

The V and J genes are TRBV4-1 and TRBJ1-5, with TRBD1 as a possible D gene (6 bases). Trimming left V 0 bases short and J 9 bases short, with 15 bases between. Germline loops: CDR1 MGHRA, CDR2 YSYEKL. The CDR3 is 15 residues long. The DNA for the CDR3 is TGCGCCAGCAGCCAAGATAACAGGGCGATAGGGCCCCAGCATTTT. Translated: CASSQDNRAIGPQHF.

This clone was recorded once. This chain links TRBV5-1 with TRBJ2-5, with TRBD1 matching over 7 bases. Germline assignment: CDR1 SGHRS and CDR2 YFSETQ. The CDR3 runs 16 residues. V lost 4 bases, J lost 2 bases, and 11 bases stayed unmatched. CDR3 in DNA: TGCGCCAGCAGCCCCGCCCTGGACAGGCTGCAAGAGACCCAGTACTTC. It specifies CASSPALDRLQETQYF.

On this clone itself: The same CDR3 arises from other DNA sequences in this sample as well. The chain carries TRBV28 and TRBJ2-2; D may be TRBD1 (5 bases). This CDR3 region has 14 residues. Trimming stripped 5 bases from V and 2 bases from J, with 9 bases between. The germline V gene has CDR1 MDHEN and CDR2 SYDVKM. The DNA for the CDR3 is TGTGCCAGCAGTCCAGGGCAAAACACCGGGGAGCTGTTTTTT. This translates into CASSPGQNTGELFF.

This sequence joins TRBV7-2 and TRBJ1-2, with TRBD1 matching 9 bases. This CDR3 has 15 residues. The V and J ends lost 9 bases and 0 bases, in that order; junction bases with no gene match: 8. The V gene's germline CDR1 is SGHTA and CDR2 FQGNSA. The CDR3 region has the DNA TGTGCCAGAAAAGGGACAGGGAGCACTAACTATGGCTACACCTTC. Its protein product is CARKGTGSTNYGYTF.

The chain couples TRBV6-1 to TRBJ2-7; TRBD1 aligns across 7 bases. Losses at the gene ends were 6 bases for V and 2 bases for J; bases not matched to a gene: 10. Looked up from germline, CDR1 is MNHNS and CDR2 is SASEGT. The CDR3 is made up of 15 amino acids. The chain's CDR3 is CASRIRDSGAYEQYF. The CDR3 coding sequence is TGTGCCAGCAGGATACGGGACAGTGGAGCCTACGAGCAGTACTTC.

The chain couples TRBV6-6 to TRBJ2-3; TRBD1 aligns across 7 bases. V shed 2 bases, J shed 2 bases, and the junction held 7 bases outside the gene matches. The CDR3 length is 16 residues. CDR1 is MNHNY and CDR2 is SVGAGI in the germline V gene (reference sequence). The CDR3 is CASSYGTDHLTDTQYF. The CDR3 DNA reads TGTGCCAGCAGTTACGGGACAGACCACCTCACAGATACGCAGTATTTT.

The J gene is TRBJ2-7, the V gene TRBV28; D perhaps matches TRBD1 (5 bases). The CDR3 has 15 amino acids. V was shortened by 5 bases and J by 6 bases, with 20 bases between the two germline ends. Per the germline V gene, CDR1 is MDHEN and CDR2 is SYDVKM. DNA of the CDR3: TGTGCCAGCAGTATTACAGGACCTCGCTGGGGCGAGCAGTACTTC. Protein product: CASSITGPRWGEQYF.

With respect to this clone: Within the sample, other DNA sequences also encode this same CDR3. This chain connects TRBV6-5 to TRBJ2-7; no reliable D call. CDR1 is MNHEY and CDR2 is SVGAGI in the germline V gene. This CDR3 has 13 amino acids. Trimming shortened V by 5 bases and J by 2 bases, and 10 bases separated the two germline ends. The CDR3, as DNA: TGTGCCAGCAGTCGAGCAGGAACCTACGAGCAGTACTTC. Its translation: CASSRAGTYEQYF.

The J gene is TRBJ1-5, the V gene TRBV7-2; no definite D call. Trimming shortened V by 5 bases and J by 0 bases, and 17 bases separated the two germline ends. CDR3 size: 17 residues. The germline CDR1 and CDR2 sequences are SGHTA and FQGNSA. The CDR3 region is CASSEEGRSHSNQPQHF. In DNA, the CDR3 is TGTGCCAGCAGCGAGGAGGGCAGATCCCATAGCAATCAGCCCCAGCATTTT.

The V call is TRBV4-1, the J call TRBJ1-4; TRBD1 aligns across 8 bases. There are 15 residues in the CDR3. V shed 1 base, J shed 8 bases, and the junction held 6 bases outside the gene matches. CDR1 is MGHRA, CDR2 YSYEKL, per germline. The CDR3 loop reads CASSQGPDRDEKLFF. In DNA form, the CDR3 reads TGCGCCAGCAGCCAAGGACCGGACAGGGACGAAAAACTGTTTTTT.

J is TRBJ2-2 and V is TRBV25-1; 10 bases map to TRBD1. The CDR3 has 17 residues. Trimming took 3 bases from V and 6 from J; bases not matched to a gene: 10. Germline loops: CDR1 MGHDK, CDR2 SYGVNS. CDR3 coding DNA: TGTGCCAGCAGTGAGCCTCCGGGACAGGGGTTCGCCGGGGAGCTGTTTTTT. It is translated as CASSEPPGQGFAGELFF.

CDR3 sequence: CASSRGLAGGPRDTQYF. The CDR3 DNA follows: TGTGCCAGTAGTCGTGGACTAGCGGGGGGCCCCAGAGATACGCAGTATTTT. The chain carries TRBV19 and TRBJ2-3; 14 nucleotides match TRBD2. CDR3 length: 17 amino acids. With 5 bases clipped from V and 5 bases from J, the junction kept 9 bases outside the gene matches. Germline V gene lookup returns CDR1 LNHDA and CDR2 SQIVND (reference sequence).

The chain has TRBV15 and TRBJ2-7; 8 bases line up with TRBD2. V gave up 5 bases and J gave up 4 bases; unmatched junction bases: 7. Germline-derived CDR1 and CDR2 are LNHNV and YYDKDF (reference sequence). The CDR3 contains 14 residues. The CDR3 nucleotides read TGTGCCACCAGCCGCCGGGGGGGCAGATACGAGCAGTACTTC. This translates into CATSRRGGRYEQYF.

The chain joins TRBV5-1 to TRBJ1-2, with 8 bases matching TRBD1. CDR1 and CDR2 from the germline V gene are SGHRS and YFSETQ. CDR3 length equals 14 residues. The ends lost 4 bases at V and 5 bases at J; junction bases unmatched: 7. The CDR3 DNA sequence: TGCGCCAGCAGCCCCCAACAGGGGGGGTATGGCTACACCTTC. This gives the protein CASSPQQGGYGYTF. Full variable domain (missing parts from reference TRBV5-1 and TRBJ1-2): KAGVTQTPRYLIKTRGQQVTLSCSPISGHRSVSWYQQTPGQGLQFLFEYFSETQRNKGNFPGRFSGRQFSNSRSEMNVSTLELGDSALYLCASSPQQGGYGYTFGSGTRLTVV.

V usage is TRBV28 and J usage is TRBJ2-7, with 8 bases fitting TRBD2. V was pared by 3 bases and J by 0 bases, with 4 bases of the junction left unmatched. This CDR3 region has 15 residues. CDR1 is MDHEN and CDR2 is SYDVKM in the germline V gene. CDR3 bases: TGTGCCAGCAGTTTGACGAGCGGGGGCTCCTACGAGCAGTACTTC. It codes for CASSLTSGGSYEQYF.